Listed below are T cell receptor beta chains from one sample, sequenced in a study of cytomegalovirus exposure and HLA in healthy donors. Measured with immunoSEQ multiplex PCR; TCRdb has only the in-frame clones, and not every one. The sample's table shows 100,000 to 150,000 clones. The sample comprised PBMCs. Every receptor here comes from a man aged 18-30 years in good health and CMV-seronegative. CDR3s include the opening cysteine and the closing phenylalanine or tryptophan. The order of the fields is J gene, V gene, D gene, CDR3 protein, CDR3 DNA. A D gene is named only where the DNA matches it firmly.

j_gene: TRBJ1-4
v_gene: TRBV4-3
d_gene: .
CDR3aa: CASSQDSRQVVARKLFF
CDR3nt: TGCGCCAGCAGCCAAGATAGTCGGCAGGTTGTGGCAAGAAAACTGTTTTTT

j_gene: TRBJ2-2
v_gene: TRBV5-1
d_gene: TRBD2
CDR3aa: CASSSGGLGVGELFF
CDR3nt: TGCGCCAGCAGCTCCGGAGGACTAGGGGTCGGGGAGCTGTTTTTT

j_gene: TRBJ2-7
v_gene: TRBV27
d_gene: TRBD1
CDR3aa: CASRGQGSEQYF
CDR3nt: TGTGCCAGCAGGGGACAGGGGAGCGAGCAGTACTTC

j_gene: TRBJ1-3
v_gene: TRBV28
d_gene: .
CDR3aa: CASSFGQNTIYF
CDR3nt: TGTGCCAGCAGTTTTGGTCAGAACACCATATATTTT

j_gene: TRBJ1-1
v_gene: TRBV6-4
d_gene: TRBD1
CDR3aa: CASSDTDRGTEAFF
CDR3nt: TGTGCCAGCAGTGACACGGACAGGGGTACTGAAGCTTTCTTT

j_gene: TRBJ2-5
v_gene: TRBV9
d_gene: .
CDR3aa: CASSVGAIAIETQYF
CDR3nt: TGTGCCAGCAGCGTAGGCGCCATTGCCATTGAGACCCAGTACTTC

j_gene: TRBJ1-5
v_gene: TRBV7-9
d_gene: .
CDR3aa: CASSLPGDNQPQHF
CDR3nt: TGTGCCAGCAGCTTACCAGGGGACAATCAGCCCCAGCATTTT

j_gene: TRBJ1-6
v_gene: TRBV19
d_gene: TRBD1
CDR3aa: CASSIARQGATSSNSPLHF
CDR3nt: TGTGCCAGTAGTATAGCCCGGCAGGGGGCCACCTCGAGTAATTCACCCCTCCACTTT

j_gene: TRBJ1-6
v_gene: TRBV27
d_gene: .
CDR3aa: CASREHGGSHSPLHF
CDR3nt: TGTGCCAGCAGGGAACACGGAGGTAGTCATTCACCCCTCCACTTT

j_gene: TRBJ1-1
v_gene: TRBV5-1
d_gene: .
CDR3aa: CASSQEQDTEAFF
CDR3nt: TGCGCCAGCAGCCAGGAACAGGACACTGAAGCTTTCTTT

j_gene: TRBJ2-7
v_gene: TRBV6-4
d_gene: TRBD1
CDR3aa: CASGPRDRHLYEQYF
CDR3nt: TGTGCCAGCGGGCCCCGGGACAGGCACCTCTACGAGCAGTACTTC

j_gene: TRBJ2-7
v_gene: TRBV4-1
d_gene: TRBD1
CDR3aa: CASSLIPDGTANYEQYF
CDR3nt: TGCGCCAGCAGTCTCATCCCAGACGGGACAGCAAACTACGAGCAGTACTTC

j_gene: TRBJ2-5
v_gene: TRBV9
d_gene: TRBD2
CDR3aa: CASSVVTSGGKETQYF
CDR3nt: TGTGCCAGCAGCGTAGTCACTAGCGGGGGGAAAGAGACCCAGTACTTC

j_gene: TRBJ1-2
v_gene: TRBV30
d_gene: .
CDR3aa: CAWSGGLGGYTF
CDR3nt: TGTGCCTGGAGTGGGGGGCTCGGGGGCTACACCTTC

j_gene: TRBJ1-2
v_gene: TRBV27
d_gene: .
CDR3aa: CASSSRTGMKGYTF
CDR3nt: TGTGCCAGCAGTTCCCGTACAGGGATGAAAGGCTACACCTTC

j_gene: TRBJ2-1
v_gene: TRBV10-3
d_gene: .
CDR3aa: CAIKGLAFDEQFF
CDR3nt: TGTGCCATCAAGGGCCTAGCGTTCGATGAGCAGTTCTTC

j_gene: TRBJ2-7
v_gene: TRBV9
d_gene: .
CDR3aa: CASSPRQTINYEQYF
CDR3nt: TGTGCCAGCAGCCCCCGACAGACCATAAACTACGAGCAGTACTTC

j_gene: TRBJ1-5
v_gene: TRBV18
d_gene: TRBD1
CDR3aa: CASSPTDRVGQPQHF
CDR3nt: TGTGCCAGCTCACCTACTGACAGGGTGGGTCAGCCCCAGCATTTT

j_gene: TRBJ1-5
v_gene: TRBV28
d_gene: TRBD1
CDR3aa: CASSGGQSRQPPHF
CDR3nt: TGTGCCAGCAGTGGGGGACAGTCGAGGCAGCCACCCCATTTT

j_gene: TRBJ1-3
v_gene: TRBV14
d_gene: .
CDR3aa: CASGPWGGTGNTIYF
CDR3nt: TGTGCCAGCGGACCTTGGGGGGGAACTGGAAACACCATATATTTT

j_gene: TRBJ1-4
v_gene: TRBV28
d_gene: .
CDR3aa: CASSFMTAGNEKLFF
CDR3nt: TGTGCCAGCAGTTTCATGACAGCTGGAAATGAAAAACTGTTTTTT

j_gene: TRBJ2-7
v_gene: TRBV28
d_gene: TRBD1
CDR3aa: CASSFLGTVLGGQYF
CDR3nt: TGTGCCAGCAGTTTTCTCGGGACAGTGCTTGGGGGGCAGTACTTC

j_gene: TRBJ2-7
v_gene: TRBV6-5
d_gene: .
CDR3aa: CASSYPLAKEQYF
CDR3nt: TGTGCCAGCAGTTACCCGCTAGCGAAGGAGCAGTACTTC

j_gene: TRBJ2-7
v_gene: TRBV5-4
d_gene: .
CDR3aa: CASSFRDTHEQYF
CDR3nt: TGTGCCAGCAGCTTCCGGGACACCCACGAGCAGTACTTC

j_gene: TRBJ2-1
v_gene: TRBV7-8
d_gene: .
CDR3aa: CASSAPGTSQFF
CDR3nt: TGTGCCAGCAGCGCCCCCGGGACAAGTCAGTTCTTC

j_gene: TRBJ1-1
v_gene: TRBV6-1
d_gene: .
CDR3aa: CASRRVANTEAFF
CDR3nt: TGTGCCAGCAGGAGGGTCGCGAACACTGAAGCTTTCTTT

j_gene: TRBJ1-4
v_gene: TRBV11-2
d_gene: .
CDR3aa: CASSLQLATNEKLFF
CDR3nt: TGTGCCAGCAGCCTACAGCTTGCAACTAATGAAAAACTGTTTTTT

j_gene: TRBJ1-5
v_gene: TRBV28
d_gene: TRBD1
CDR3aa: CASSLPRTGMDQPQHF
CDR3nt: TGTGCCAGCAGTTTACCTCGGACAGGGATGGATCAGCCCCAGCATTTT

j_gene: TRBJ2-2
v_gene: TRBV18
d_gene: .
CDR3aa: CASSPLTGSRTGELFF
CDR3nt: TGTGCCAGCTCACCACTAACAGGGAGTCGCACCGGGGAGCTGTTTTTT

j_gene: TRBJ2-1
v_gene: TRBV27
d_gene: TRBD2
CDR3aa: CASSKGLAGGYREQFF
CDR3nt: TGTGCCAGCAGTAAGGGACTAGCGGGAGGATATCGTGAGCAGTTCTTC

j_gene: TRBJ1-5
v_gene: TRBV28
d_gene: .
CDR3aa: CASTKSQGNQPQHF
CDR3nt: TGTGCCAGCACGAAGTCGCAGGGGAATCAGCCCCAGCATTTT

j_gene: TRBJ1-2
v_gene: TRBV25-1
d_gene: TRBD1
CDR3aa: CASSEYLWTGDGYTF
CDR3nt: TGTGCCAGCAGTGAATATCTTTGGACAGGGGATGGCTACACCTTC

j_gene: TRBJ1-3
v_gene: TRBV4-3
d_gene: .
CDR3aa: CASSQVLRGSGNTIYF
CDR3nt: TGCGCCAGCAGCCAAGTGCTCCGGGGCTCTGGAAACACCATATATTTT

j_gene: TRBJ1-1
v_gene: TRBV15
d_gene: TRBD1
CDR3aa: CATSRDRGPNTEAFF
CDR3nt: TGTGCCACCAGCAGAGATAGGGGGCCGAACACTGAAGCTTTCTTT

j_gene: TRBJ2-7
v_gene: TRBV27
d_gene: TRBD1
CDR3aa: CASRPTSTGVDYEQYF
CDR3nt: TGTGCCAGCAGGCCAACGTCGACAGGGGTTGATTACGAGCAGTACTTC

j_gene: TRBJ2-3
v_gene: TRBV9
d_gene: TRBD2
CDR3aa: CASSDGERGGFGTDTQYF
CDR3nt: TGTGCCAGCAGCGACGGCGAGCGGGGGGGCTTCGGCACAGATACGCAGTATTTT

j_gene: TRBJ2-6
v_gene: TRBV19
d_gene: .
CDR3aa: CASSEGAGANVLTF
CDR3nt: TGTGCCAGTAGTGAAGGAGCTGGGGCCAACGTCCTGACTTTC